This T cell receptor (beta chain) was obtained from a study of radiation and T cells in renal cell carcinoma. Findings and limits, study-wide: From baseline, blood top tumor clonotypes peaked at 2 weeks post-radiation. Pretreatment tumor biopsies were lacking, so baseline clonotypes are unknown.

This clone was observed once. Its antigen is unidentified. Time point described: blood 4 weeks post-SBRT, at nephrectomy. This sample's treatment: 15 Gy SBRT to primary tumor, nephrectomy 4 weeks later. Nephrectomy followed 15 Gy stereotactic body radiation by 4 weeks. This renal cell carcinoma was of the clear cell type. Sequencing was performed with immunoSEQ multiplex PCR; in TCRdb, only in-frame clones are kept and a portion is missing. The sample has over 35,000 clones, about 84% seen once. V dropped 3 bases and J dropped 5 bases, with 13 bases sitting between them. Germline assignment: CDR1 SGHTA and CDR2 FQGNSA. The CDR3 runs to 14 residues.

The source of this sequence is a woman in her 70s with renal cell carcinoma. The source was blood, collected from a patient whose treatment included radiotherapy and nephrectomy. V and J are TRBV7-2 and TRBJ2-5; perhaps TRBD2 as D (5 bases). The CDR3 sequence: CASSFGGGGETQYF. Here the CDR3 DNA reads TGTGCCAGCAGCTTCGGAGGAGGCGGCGAGACCCAGTACTTC.